This T cell receptor (beta chain) comes out of a study of OX40 agonist ivuxolimab in advanced cancers. The study, taken as a whole, reports: CD4+ and CD8+ blood T cells expanded clonally by week 6 at 0.1 to 3.0 mg/kg.

Using immunoSEQ multiplex PCR, the repertoire was profiled, and TCRdb retains in-frame clones only, with some absent. The table includes approximately 23,000 clones, 75% to 90% detected once. To note about this clone: Its matching antigen is unknown.

This clonotype originated in an adult with an advanced solid tumor such as melanoma, head and neck, liver or kidney cancer. The sample here was CD4+ or CD8+ T cells sorted from blood, taken in a trial of the OX40 agonist ivuxolimab.

The CDR3 nucleotides are TGTGCCAGCAGCTTAGCTCCTGACAGAACATATGGCTACACCTTC. This sequence encodes CASSLAPDRTYGYTF. The V gene is TRBV7-2, the J gene TRBJ1-2; tentative D call: TRBD1 (5 bases). V was shortened by 0 bases and J by 5 bases, with 13 bases between the two germline ends. Germline assignment: CDR1 SGHTA and CDR2 FQGNSA. This CDR3 is 15 amino acids long.